The rows below give T cell receptor beta chains drawn from one sample of a study of T-cell memory formation after mild COVID-19. TCRdb reprocessed the 5' RACE reads via MiXCR and lists one record per CDR3 protein. The sample includes 500,000 to 600,000 distinct CDR3 sequences, about 20% seen only once; the top ten take 9.5% to 15%. Sequenced input: PBMCs or a T cell subset sorted from them (not recorded which). The source is an adult woman who had mild COVID-19 (a few samples of this study predate the infection). Cell type and time point are not known. Both conserved end residues are part of each CDR3. The order of the fields is D gene, J gene, clone size, V gene, CDR3 DNA, CDR3 protein. D genes are given only for firm matches. Expanded clones get a size class; other rows say once, few or many, or leave the size out.

d_gene: -; j_gene: TRBJ2-2; abundance: -; v_gene: TRBV27; CDR3nt: TGTGCCAGCAGTCCGGGGCCGAACACCGGGGAGCTGTTTTTT; CDR3aa: CASSPGPNTGELFF
d_gene: TRBD2; j_gene: TRBJ2-1; abundance: -; v_gene: TRBV4-2; CDR3nt: TGTGCCAGCAGCCAAGTTTTTCTCATGAAGCGGGACTACAATGAGCAGTTCTTC; CDR3aa: CASSQVFLMKRDYNEQFF
d_gene: -; j_gene: TRBJ2-5; abundance: many; v_gene: TRBV6-2/TRBV6-3; CDR3nt: TGTGCCAGCGGCCAAGAGACCCAGTACTTC; CDR3aa: CASGQETQYF
d_gene: -; j_gene: TRBJ1-1; abundance: many; v_gene: TRBV29-1; CDR3nt: TGCAGCGTTGGGGGGTGGAACACTGAAGCTTTCTTT; CDR3aa: CSVGGWNTEAFF
d_gene: -; j_gene: TRBJ2-7; abundance: -; v_gene: TRBV7-6; CDR3nt: TGTGCCAGCAGCCCCCCCGGCAGGGACCTGAGCGAGCAGTACTTC; CDR3aa: CASSPPGRDLSEQYF
d_gene: TRBD2; j_gene: TRBJ2-7; abundance: -; v_gene: TRBV12-3/TRBV12-4; CDR3nt: TGTGCCAGCAGTTTGATCGTTGTAGCGGGGCTCTCCTACGAGCAGTACTTC; CDR3aa: CASSLIVVAGLSYEQYF
d_gene: -; j_gene: TRBJ1-1; abundance: few; v_gene: TRBV5-1; CDR3nt: TGCGCCAGCAGCTTGGCCGCCACGAACACTGAAGCTTTCTTT; CDR3aa: CASSLAATNTEAFF
d_gene: -; j_gene: TRBJ2-1; abundance: -; v_gene: TRBV5-4; CDR3nt: TGTGCCAGCAGCCGGACACAGCTGGATGAGCAGTTCTTC; CDR3aa: CASSRTQLDEQFF
d_gene: -; j_gene: TRBJ2-7; abundance: few; v_gene: TRBV3-1; CDR3nt: TGTGCCAGCAGCCACGGAGGTCAGTCCTACGAGCAGTACTTC; CDR3aa: CASSHGGQSYEQYF
d_gene: -; j_gene: TRBJ1-1; abundance: -; v_gene: TRBV19; CDR3nt: TGTGCCAGTAGCACGGACGAGAGGGACACTGAAGCTTTCTTT; CDR3aa: CASSTDERDTEAFF
d_gene: TRBD1; j_gene: TRBJ2-1; abundance: few; v_gene: TRBV9; CDR3nt: TGTGCCAGCAGCACAATGGCGGGACAGGGGATTATTGAGCAGTTCTTC; CDR3aa: CASSTMAGQGIIEQFF
d_gene: TRBD2; j_gene: TRBJ2-1; abundance: few; v_gene: TRBV7-9; CDR3nt: TGTGCCAGCAGCCCGCGGGGGGAGAGCTCCTACAATGAGCAGTTCTTC; CDR3aa: CASSPRGESSYNEQFF
d_gene: TRBD2; j_gene: TRBJ2-1; abundance: -; v_gene: TRBV19; CDR3nt: TGTGCCAGTAGTACCCAGCTAGCGGGAGTAATTTACAATGAGCAGTTCTTC; CDR3aa: CASSTQLAGVIYNEQFF
d_gene: TRBD1; j_gene: TRBJ2-6; abundance: few; v_gene: TRBV24-1; CDR3nt: TGTGCCACCAGTGAACGGGACAGTCTCTGGGGGGCCAACGTCCTGACTTTC; CDR3aa: CATSERDSLWGANVLTF
d_gene: -; j_gene: TRBJ1-2; abundance: -; v_gene: TRBV5-1; CDR3nt: TGCGCCAGCAGCTTGGAGGGGAGTAGTGGCTACACCTTC; CDR3aa: CASSLEGSSGYTF
d_gene: -; j_gene: TRBJ1-2; abundance: once; v_gene: TRBV7-9; CDR3nt: TGTGCCAGCAGCTTAGGGGTACGAGCTGGCTACACCTTC; CDR3aa: CASSLGVRAGYTF
d_gene: TRBD1; j_gene: TRBJ1-1; abundance: few; v_gene: TRBV27; CDR3nt: TGTGCCAGCTCCCCTCCGACAGGGTCTGAAGCTTTCTTT; CDR3aa: CASSPPTGSEAFF
d_gene: -; j_gene: TRBJ2-7; abundance: few; v_gene: TRBV4-1; CDR3nt: TGCGCCAGCAGCCCCTCCTATGGCCGCTCGGGATACGAGCAGTACTTC; CDR3aa: CASSPSYGRSGYEQYF
d_gene: -; j_gene: TRBJ1-1; abundance: -; v_gene: TRBV30; CDR3nt: TGTGCCTCAACGAGAGGGCACAACACTGAAGCTTTCTTT; CDR3aa: CASTRGHNTEAFF
d_gene: -; j_gene: TRBJ2-5; abundance: few; v_gene: TRBV11-1; CDR3nt: TGTGCCAGCAGCTTAGGGAGGGAAGTGGAGACCCAGTACTTC; CDR3aa: CASSLGREVETQYF
d_gene: TRBD2; j_gene: TRBJ2-7; abundance: -; v_gene: TRBV19; CDR3nt: TGTGCCAGTAGTCCGTACGGGGGGGAAGGCTACGAGCAGTACTTC; CDR3aa: CASSPYGGEGYEQYF
d_gene: -; j_gene: TRBJ1-2; abundance: many; v_gene: TRBV20-1; CDR3nt: TGCAGTGCTAGAGATCGTTGGATCCTCTATGGCTACACCTTC; CDR3aa: CSARDRWILYGYTF
d_gene: -; j_gene: TRBJ2-1; abundance: -; v_gene: TRBV7-9; CDR3nt: TGTGCCAGCAGCTTAGCGTCCTGGGGGGCGGGATCCATCCATGAGCAGTTCTTC; CDR3aa: CASSLASWGAGSIHEQFF
d_gene: -; j_gene: TRBJ2-3; abundance: few; v_gene: TRBV7-2; CDR3nt: TGTGCCAGCAGCCCCCACTATCCTCCAGATACGCAGTATTTT; CDR3aa: CASSPHYPPDTQYF
d_gene: -; j_gene: TRBJ2-3; abundance: few; v_gene: TRBV15; CDR3nt: TGTGCCACCAGCAAATCCCGGGACATGGCCAGAAGCACAGATACGCAGTATTTT; CDR3aa: CATSKSRDMARSTDTQYF
d_gene: -; j_gene: TRBJ1-1; abundance: -; v_gene: TRBV4-2; CDR3nt: TGTGCCAGCAGCCCGTCCGAGGGTGTGGCCACTGAAGCTTTCTTT; CDR3aa: CASSPSEGVATEAFF
d_gene: TRBD2; j_gene: TRBJ2-3; abundance: -; v_gene: TRBV24-1; CDR3nt: TGTGCCACCGACTGGGGGGGAGATACGCAGTATTTT; CDR3aa: CATDWGGDTQYF
d_gene: -; j_gene: TRBJ1-1; abundance: few; v_gene: TRBV7-2; CDR3nt: TGTGCCAGCAGTCCACAGGGACTGAACACTGAAGCTTTCTTT; CDR3aa: CASSPQGLNTEAFF
d_gene: -; j_gene: TRBJ2-5; abundance: -; v_gene: TRBV7-2; CDR3nt: TGTGCCAGCAGCCCAGGCGGGGCGGGCGGGGAGACCCAGTACTTC; CDR3aa: CASSPGGAGGETQYF
d_gene: -; j_gene: TRBJ1-2; abundance: -; v_gene: TRBV7-9; CDR3nt: TGTGCCAACCACCCTCCCGTAAGCTACACCTTC; CDR3aa: CANHPPVSYTF
d_gene: TRBD2; j_gene: TRBJ2-5; abundance: few; v_gene: TRBV7-7; CDR3nt: TGTGCTAGCAGCCTCATTAGCGGGAGAGAGACCCAGTACTTC; CDR3aa: CASSLISGRETQYF
d_gene: TRBD2; j_gene: TRBJ2-3; abundance: many; v_gene: TRBV20-1; CDR3nt: TGCAGTGCTAGAGATCCGGGACTAGCGGGAGTCGGAACAGATACGCAGTATTTT; CDR3aa: CSARDPGLAGVGTDTQYF
d_gene: TRBD2; j_gene: TRBJ2-1; abundance: -; v_gene: TRBV2; CDR3nt: TGTGCCAGCAGTAGGGGGGATACGGGAGGGCCCTCAAAACAGTTCTTC; CDR3aa: CASSRGDTGGPSKQFF
d_gene: -; j_gene: TRBJ2-3; abundance: -; v_gene: TRBV20-1; CDR3nt: TGCAGTGCTAGACCCACGAGGAGGGGAGGCGCAGATACGCAGTATTTT; CDR3aa: CSARPTRRGGADTQYF
d_gene: -; j_gene: TRBJ2-1; abundance: -; v_gene: TRBV24-1; CDR3nt: TGTGCCACCAGTGGCGCCGGGACGCCGAGTGAGAATGAGCAGTTCTTC; CDR3aa: CATSGAGTPSENEQFF
d_gene: TRBD2; j_gene: TRBJ2-5; abundance: many; v_gene: TRBV5-1; CDR3nt: TGCGCCAGCAGCTCTAGCGGGAGAAGAGAGACCCAGTACTTC; CDR3aa: CASSSSGRRETQYF
d_gene: -; j_gene: TRBJ2-1; abundance: -; v_gene: TRBV29-1; CDR3nt: TGCAGCACCCAGGGTAGCGGCTCCTACAATGAGCAGTTCTTC; CDR3aa: CSTQGSGSYNEQFF
d_gene: -; j_gene: TRBJ1-2; abundance: few; v_gene: TRBV24-1; CDR3nt: TGTGCCACCAGTGATTTCCCAGGGGAAGGTTCTGGCTACACCTTC; CDR3aa: CATSDFPGEGSGYTF
d_gene: TRBD1; j_gene: TRBJ2-1; abundance: few; v_gene: TRBV6-1; CDR3nt: TGTGCCAGCAGTGAGGGGTTGGGACAGGGCATCCATGAGCAGTTCTTC; CDR3aa: CASSEGLGQGIHEQFF
d_gene: -; j_gene: TRBJ2-1; abundance: many; v_gene: TRBV7-6; CDR3nt: TGTGCCAGCAGTGGGCAGCAGTACAATGAGCAGTTCTTC; CDR3aa: CASSGQQYNEQFF
d_gene: -; j_gene: TRBJ2-7; abundance: few; v_gene: TRBV7-9; CDR3nt: TGTGCCAGCAGCTTAGGGCTCGGCGAGCAGTACTTC; CDR3aa: CASSLGLGEQYF
d_gene: -; j_gene: TRBJ2-1; abundance: few; v_gene: TRBV7-2; CDR3nt: TGTGCCAGCAGCCCCCAGTGGGGGTCGTACAATGAGCAGTTCTTC; CDR3aa: CASSPQWGSYNEQFF
d_gene: TRBD1; j_gene: TRBJ1-1; abundance: -; v_gene: TRBV24-1; CDR3nt: TGTGCCACCAGTGACCGCGGACAGGGGGCGGGAGAAGCTTTCTTT; CDR3aa: CATSDRGQGAGEAFF
d_gene: -; j_gene: TRBJ2-1; abundance: few; v_gene: TRBV11-2; CDR3nt: TGTGCCAGCAGCTTACAGGCGGGGCAGAGACGATCATTCTTGTACAATGAGCAGTTCTTC; CDR3aa: CASSLQAGQRRSFLYNEQFF
d_gene: -; j_gene: TRBJ2-4; abundance: few; v_gene: TRBV12-3/TRBV12-4; CDR3nt: TGTGCCAGCTCAGACCAGGCAACCGACATTCAGTACTTC; CDR3aa: CASSDQATDIQYF
d_gene: TRBD1; j_gene: TRBJ2-5; abundance: -; v_gene: TRBV4-1; CDR3nt: TGCGCCAGCAGCCAGGCGCAGGGGGTTTGGGAGACCCAGTACTTC; CDR3aa: CASSQAQGVWETQYF
d_gene: TRBD1; j_gene: TRBJ2-3; abundance: -; v_gene: TRBV24-1; CDR3nt: TGTGCCACCAGTGATCGCCGGGACAGGGAAACAGATACGCAGTATTTT; CDR3aa: CATSDRRDRETDTQYF
d_gene: -; j_gene: TRBJ2-4; abundance: -; v_gene: TRBV7-2; CDR3nt: TGTGCCAGCAGCTTAGCGTCGGCAGGCATTCAGTACTTC; CDR3aa: CASSLASAGIQYF
d_gene: TRBD1; j_gene: TRBJ2-7; abundance: few; v_gene: TRBV2; CDR3nt: TGTGCCAGCAGTGAACAGGGGGAAACCTACGAGCAGTACTTC; CDR3aa: CASSEQGETYEQYF
d_gene: TRBD1; j_gene: TRBJ2-7; abundance: few; v_gene: TRBV29-1; CDR3nt: TGCAGCGCCACCGGGACAGTAGCCTACGAGCAGTACTTC; CDR3aa: CSATGTVAYEQYF
d_gene: TRBD2; j_gene: TRBJ2-3; abundance: few; v_gene: TRBV18; CDR3nt: TGTGCCAGCTCACCATGGGACTATAGCACAGATACGCAGTATTTT; CDR3aa: CASSPWDYSTDTQYF
d_gene: -; j_gene: TRBJ1-2; abundance: few; v_gene: TRBV5-1; CDR3nt: TGCGCCAGCAGCGAGGAGGGACCTGTCTATGGCTACACCTTC; CDR3aa: CASSEEGPVYGYTF
d_gene: TRBD2; j_gene: TRBJ2-7; abundance: many; v_gene: TRBV4-3; CDR3nt: TGCGCCAGCAGCCAGAGGACTAGCGGGGGCTACGAGCAGTACTTC; CDR3aa: CASSQRTSGGYEQYF
d_gene: -; j_gene: TRBJ1-5; abundance: -; v_gene: TRBV7-2; CDR3nt: TGTGCCAGCAGCTTAGGTGGGCGAACAAGACTTGGGCACAATCAGCCCCAGCATTTT; CDR3aa: CASSLGGRTRLGHNQPQHF
d_gene: -; j_gene: TRBJ2-7; abundance: few; v_gene: TRBV20-1; CDR3nt: TGCAGTGCTAGAGGCAGGGTGGCCCTGGGAAACGAGCAGTACTTC; CDR3aa: CSARGRVALGNEQYF